This T cell receptor beta chain was identified in a study of neoadjuvant anti-PD-1 for oral cavity cancer. Whole-study context: Nivolumab at 3 mg/kg was mostly given biweekly, three to four doses, pre-surgery.

Time point noted: after neoadjuvant nivolumab, at surgical resection. CDR3 length: 20 amino acids. Germline V gene sequence: CDR1 SSHAT, CDR2 FNYEAQ (reference sequence). J lost 0 bases, V lost 3 bases, and 17 bases had no gene match. This clone is classed as medium-sized. Profiling relied on immunoSEQ multiplex PCR, and the TCRdb table lists in-frame clones only, not all of them. The sample carries roughly 23,000 clones, less than 50% recorded once. The sample in question was tumor tissue, obtained after nivolumab (anti-PD-1) treatment. The chain has TRBV7-7 and TRBJ1-5; TRBD1 matches at 7 bases. This receptor was identified in a person aged 35-79 years with oral cavity squamous cell carcinoma. DNA of the CDR3: TGTGCCAGCAGCTTGGACCCCCGGGACAGTGCAATATATAGCAATCAGCCCCAGCATTTT. It specifies CASSLDPRDSAIYSNQPQHF.